A selection of T cell receptor beta chains follows, all from one sample in a study of T cell changes during pregnancy in multiple sclerosis. Profiled with immunoSEQ multiplex PCR; TCRdb holds only in-frame clones, not every one. The sample comprises 90,000 to 100,000 clones, 85% to 95% of which are singletons, and approximately 2.2% rests with the top ten. Here the sequenced sample was peripheral blood, taken in the third trimester of pregnancy. The origin of the receptors is a female donor with multiple sclerosis, enrolled in a pregnancy study. The CDR3 runs from the conserved cysteine through the conserved F or W.

v_gene | CDR3aa
TRBV7-9 | CASSARDNQPQHF
TRBV7-8 | CASSLREGLIYEQYF
TRBV5-6 | CASSLRNPGGWLTEAFF
TRBV25-1 | CASSGGTLNTGELFF
TRBV7-2 | CASTRGGRVYTF
TRBV28 | CASRGGTSGRRYEQYF
TRBV7-2 | CASSPGQVGNEQFF
TRBV4-2 | CASSQERTDTQYF
TRBV7-2 | CASSFPGQSYEQYF
TRBV2 | CASSESSGWGSSGRTHEQFF
TRBV5-1 | CASSGIGVTEAFF
TRBV5-1 | CASTRTGPDTGELFF
TRBV5-8 | CASSPGTGLYEQYF
TRBV7-9 | CASSNRELSSHEQFF
TRBV5-6 | CASSFGRGSNQPQHF
TRBV7-8 | CASSRRREAGDKTQYF
TRBV4-3 | CASSQDLGGAPYEQYF
TRBV18 | CASSPLAGGRTDTQYF
TRBV6-6 | CASSNPGGSSYNEQFF
TRBV10-3 | CAISDSYGAYNEQFF
TRBV4-1 | CASSQEGRTGNTIYF
TRBV5-6 | CASSPGLAGANEQFF
TRBV27 | CASSLYSGIAASEQYF
TRBV28 | CASSNEPTQPGVYGYTF
TRBV9 | CASSASTSGSYNEQFF
TRBV5-1 | CASSQQISYEQYF